Only a few counts were recorded for the clone carrying this TCR beta chain. This sample is part of a study of shared clonotypes between healthy human individuals. About 90 million PBMCs were counted before genomic DNA extraction. V lost 7 bases, J lost 9 bases, and 13 bases lay in between. CDR1 is MNHEY and CDR2 is SMNVEV in the germline V gene (reference sequence). This CDR3 is built from 12 residues. Genomic DNA belonging to each subset was distributed in equal measure over several immunoSEQ plates. The quantity of DNA used in unsorted PBMC replicate PCRs was roughly 320 ng, corresponding to 30,000 to 35,000 T cell genomes. The data were produced by immunoSEQ multiplex PCR, yet TCRdb's version contains in-frame clones alone and is incomplete. Of 450,000 to 500,000 clones in the sample, around 80% were seen once.

J is TRBJ1-5 and V is TRBV27; D not resolved. This TCR derives from a woman in her forties in good health. Some clones in this sample may be carry-over from other donors' samples. Sequenced: PBMCs. The chain's CDR3 is CASMAQRGPQHF. Written as DNA, the CDR3 is TGTGCCAGCATGGCTCAGCGGGGGCCCCAGCATTTT.